A single sample gave rise to the 20 T cell receptor beta chains below, sequenced in a study of PD-L1 blockade in urothelial cancer. The method was immunoSEQ multiplex PCR; TCRdb's version includes in-frame clones alone and lacks a portion of them. The top ten hold roughly 14% of the sample, which has some 50,000 clones, around 90% seen once. The time point here: pretreatment peripheral blood. The sequences come from PBMCs, collected around atezolizumab (anti-PD-L1) treatment. All receptors derive from a woman aged 55 to 70 with urothelial cancer.

CDR3 nucleotide sequence: TGTGCCAGCAGTTCGGGACAGGGCAATCAGCCCCAGCATTTT. It specifies CASSSGQGNQPQHF. The V call is TRBV27, the J call TRBJ1-5; 8 nucleotides match TRBD1. Trimming cost V 4 bases and J 2 bases; bases outside gene matches: 1. The CDR3 has 14 residues. From germline, CDR1 is MNHEY and CDR2 SMNVEV (reference sequence).

The rearrangement links TRBV19 to TRBJ2-1; TRBD1 might be the D (5 bases). The CDR3 totals 16 residues. The V end lost 2 bases, the J end lost 5 bases, and 16 bases lay between the germline ends. Germline V gives CDR1 LNHDA, CDR2 SQIVND (reference sequence). CDR3 DNA: TGTGCCAGTAGTATATATGGGGCCTCCACAGACAATGAGCAGTTCTTC. It translates to CASSIYGASTDNEQFF.

This rearrangement joins TRBV9 to TRBJ1-1; D unresolved. The germline gives CDR1 SGDLS, CDR2 YYNGEE. The V gene lost 0 bases and the J gene lost 0 bases, with 15 bases spanning the gap. The CDR3 runs 17 residues. In DNA form, the CDR3 reads TGTGCCAGCAGCGTAGATGGCAGACTATTAATGAACACTGAAGCTTTCTTT. Its protein is CASSVDGRLLMNTEAFF. Full variable domain (outside the CDR3, taken from reference TRBV9 and TRBJ1-1): DSGVTQTPKHLITATGQRVTLRCSPRSGDLSVYWYQQSLDQGLQFLIQYYNGEERAKGNILERFSAQQFPDLHSELNLSSLELGDSALYFCASSVDGRLLMNTEAFFGQGTRLTVV.

This sequence joins TRBV5-4 and TRBJ1-6, with 7 bases lining up with TRBD1. The J segment lost 0 bases and the V segment lost 3 bases, leaving 15 bases of the junction unmatched. This CDR3 region has 20 residues. The germline V gene encodes CDR1 SGHNT and CDR2 YYREEE (reference sequence). The DNA of the CDR3 is TGTGCCAGCAGCTCCTGGACAGGACGATCCGCCAGCTCCTATAATTCACCCCTCCACTTT. It yields the protein CASSSWTGRSASSYNSPLHF.

V gene TRBV7-2 combines with J gene TRBJ1-5; D gene unclear. The germline V gene encodes CDR1 SGHTA and CDR2 FQGNSA. The CDR3 spans 13 residues. The V end was cut by 0 bases, the J end by 6 bases, with 6 bases between. The DNA of the CDR3 is TGTGCCAGCAGCTTAGCTACTAGTCAGCCCCAGCATTTT. It specifies CASSLATSQPQHF. Together with reference TRBV7-2 and TRBJ1-5, the CDR3 gives the full variable domain: GAGVSQSPSNKVTEKGKDVELRCDPISGHTALYWYRQSLGQGLEFLIYFQGNSAPDKSGLPSDRFSAERTGGSVSTLTIQRTQQEDSAVYLCASSLATSQPQHFGDGTRLSIL.

The chain is built from TRBV25-1 and TRBJ2-5, with 8 bases identical to TRBD2. V lost 3 bases to trimming and J lost 7 bases; unmatched junction nucleotides: 10. The CDR3 consists of 15 residues. Germline V gene data show CDR1 as MGHDK and CDR2 as SYGVNS. The CDR3: CASSDPGLAPGTQYF. The CDR3 DNA sequence: TGTGCCAGCAGTGATCCCGGACTAGCCCCGGGGACCCAGTACTTC.

CDR3 coding DNA: TGTGCCAGCAGTGAAGGAGGGGGCGGAGGGGGCTACGAGCAGTACTTC. Amino acid sequence: CASSEGGGGGGYEQYF. The rearrangement joins TRBV2 to TRBJ2-7; perhaps TRBD1 as D (7 bases). V dropped 1 base and J dropped 3 bases, with 16 bases sitting between them. The CDR3 extends over 16 amino acids. Germline-derived CDR1 and CDR2 are SNHLY and FYNNEI.

This chain connects TRBV29-1 to TRBJ1-2; D perhaps matches TRBD1 (6 bases). This CDR3 contains 14 residues. V was shortened by 4 bases and J by 4 bases, with 16 bases between the two germline ends. The germline V gene has CDR1 SQVTM and CDR2 ANQGSEA. The CDR3 DNA is TGCAGCGTTGCACCCATTGGACAGTCCTATGGCTACACCTTC. Translated, it gives CSVAPIGQSYGYTF. Supplemented by reference TRBV29-1 and TRBJ1-2, the full variable domain reads SAVISQKPSRDICQRGTSLTIQCQVDSQVTMMFWYRQQPGQSLTLIATANQGSEATYESGFVIDKFPISRPNLTFSTLTVSNMSPEDSSIYLCSVAPIGQSYGYTFGSGTRLTVV.

V usage is TRBV21-1 and J usage is TRBJ1-3. TRBV21-1 is shown as a pseudogene. The CDR3 loop spans 15 amino acids. CDR3 DNA sequence: TGTGCCAGCTATTCCCCGGGGAGCTCTGGAAACACCATATATTTT. Translating it yields CASYSPGSSGNTIYF.

The chain uses TRBV2 and TRBJ2-7; D possibly corresponds to TRBD1 (6 bases). This CDR3 is 13 amino acids long. Trimming stripped 4 bases from V and 2 bases from J, with 9 bases between. CDR1 is SNHLY, CDR2 FYNNEI, per germline. CDR3 loop: CASSAGTPYEQYF. The CDR3 bases are TGTGCCAGCAGTGCGGGGACACCCTACGAGCAGTACTTC.

V and J are TRBV5-1 and TRBJ1-2, with D possibly matching TRBD1 (6 bases). CDR3 size: 14 residues. V was pared by 0 bases and J by 3 bases, with 9 bases between. CDR1 is SGHRS and CDR2 is YFSETQ in the germline V gene. CDR3 DNA sequence: TGCGCCAGCAGCTTGGACAGGGTAGACTATGGCTACACCTTC. Translated: CASSLDRVDYGYTF.

The chain has TRBV7-2 and TRBJ2-7, with D maybe TRBD1 (6 bases). The CDR3 has 15 amino acids. The V gene lost 0 bases and the J gene lost 0 bases, with 9 bases spanning the gap. The germline V gene has CDR1 SGHTA and CDR2 FQGNSA. The CDR3 loop is CASSLAGTNSYEQYF. CDR3 nucleotides: TGTGCCAGCAGCTTAGCCGGGACAAACTCCTACGAGCAGTACTTC.

The rearrangement uses TRBV11-2 and TRBJ2-5; TRBD2 matches at 9 bases. Germline V gives CDR1 SGHAT, CDR2 FQNNGV. V dropped 1 base and J dropped 4; count of bases not matched to a gene: 10. The CDR3 extends over 17 amino acids. CDR3 in amino acids: CASSLGGVAGVGETQYF. The CDR3 DNA sequence: TGTGCCAGCAGCTTAGGGGGGGTAGCGGGAGTGGGAGAGACCCAGTACTTC.

The J gene is TRBJ1-1, the V gene TRBV5-4; TRBD1 is a possible D gene (6 bases). CDR3 length equals 16 residues. Germline V gives CDR1 SGHNT, CDR2 YYREEE (reference sequence). The ends were cut back, 4 bases at V and 3 bases at J, with 19 bases in the middle. CDR3 sequence: CASSRGGLRRDTEAFF. The CDR3 region has the DNA TGTGCCAGCAGCCGGGGGGGGCTTCGAAGGGACACTGAAGCTTTCTTT.

This clone was recorded once. The chain joins TRBV7-6 to TRBJ1-1; D remains ambiguous. The CDR3 has 13 amino acids. The V and J ends lost 4 bases and 2 bases respectively, with 8 bases between them. Germline V CDR1 and CDR2: SGHVS, FNYEAQ. The CDR3 loop reads CASSSSYNTEAFF. Here the CDR3 DNA reads TGTGCCAGCAGCTCCTCTTATAACACTGAAGCTTTCTTT.

The chain links TRBV21-1 to TRBJ1-2; the tabulated D call, TRBD1, remains unverified against the DNA. TRBV21-1 is a known pseudogene. The CDR3 has 17 residues. The CDR3 DNA reads as TGTGCCAGCAGCAAAGTATTAGGGACAGTATGTAACTATGGCTACACCTTC. Protein sequence: CASSKVLGTVCNYGYTF.

The V and J genes are TRBV11-2 and TRBJ1-4, with D possibly TRBD1 on 5 matching bases. The germline gives CDR1 SGHAT, CDR2 FQNNGV. V lost 1 base and J 3 bases, leaving 18 bases between the germline ends. The CDR3 covers 18 residues. The CDR3 loop is CASSLVRGRVVANEKLFF. CDR3 sequence (DNA): TGTGCCAGCAGCTTAGTAAGAGGCAGGGTTGTGGCTAATGAAAAACTGTTTTTT.

The chain employs TRBV10-3 and TRBJ2-3; D gene uncertain. CDR1 and CDR2 (germline): ENHRY, SYGVKD. Between the trimmed V and J ends, which lost 2 bases and 5 bases, there was a span of 2 bases. The CDR3 is made up of 11 amino acids. The CDR3 region is CAISERDTQYF. The DNA for the CDR3 is TGTGCCATCAGTGAGCGAGATACGCAGTATTTT.

This clone was observed a single time. This chain links TRBV29-1 with TRBJ2-1; 7 bases align to TRBD2. V shed 1 base and J 0 bases; nucleotides not matched to a gene: 0. Germline values: CDR1 SQVTM, CDR2 ANQGSEA. CDR3 size: 14 residues. The CDR3 protein is CSVEGGGSYNEQFF. CDR3 DNA: TGCAGCGTTGAAGGGGGGGGCTCCTACAATGAGCAGTTCTTC.

DNA of the CDR3: TGTGCCAGCAGTCAGCCCCCGGGACTAGCGGGAGGTACCTACGAGCAGTACTTC. It translates to CASSQPPGLAGGTYEQYF. The J gene is TRBJ2-7, the V gene TRBV27, with TRBD2 matching over 15 bases. Per the germline V gene, CDR1 is MNHEY and CDR2 is SMNVEV (reference sequence). V lost 5 bases to trimming and J lost 2 bases; unmatched junction nucleotides: 10. The CDR3 contains 18 residues.